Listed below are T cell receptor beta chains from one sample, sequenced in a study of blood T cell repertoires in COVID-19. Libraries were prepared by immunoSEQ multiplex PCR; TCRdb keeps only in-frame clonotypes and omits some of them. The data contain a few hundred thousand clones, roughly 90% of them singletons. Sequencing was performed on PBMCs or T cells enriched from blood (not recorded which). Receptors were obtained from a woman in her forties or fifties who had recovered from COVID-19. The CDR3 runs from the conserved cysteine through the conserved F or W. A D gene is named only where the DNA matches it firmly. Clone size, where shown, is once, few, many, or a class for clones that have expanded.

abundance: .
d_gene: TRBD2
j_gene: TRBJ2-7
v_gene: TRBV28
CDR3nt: TGTGCCAGCAGTCCCATCGCCAGCGGGAGGTACGAGCAGTACTTC
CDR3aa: CASSPIASGRYEQYF

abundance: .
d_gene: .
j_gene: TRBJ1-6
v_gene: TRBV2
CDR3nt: TGTGCCAGCAGTGAAGTTCTAGGAAGGGGGTCACCCCTCCACTTT
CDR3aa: CASSEVLGRGSPLHF

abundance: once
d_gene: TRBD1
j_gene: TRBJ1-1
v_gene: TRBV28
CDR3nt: TGTGCCAGCAGCCTAACGACAGGGGGCACTGAAGCTTTCTTT
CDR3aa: CASSLTTGGTEAFF

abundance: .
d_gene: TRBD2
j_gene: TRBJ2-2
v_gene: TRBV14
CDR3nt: TGTGCCAGCAGCCAAAACGTCCTAGCGGGAGGCCCCGGGGAGCTGTTTTTT
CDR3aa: CASSQNVLAGGPGELFF

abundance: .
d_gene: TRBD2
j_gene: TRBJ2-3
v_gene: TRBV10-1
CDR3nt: TGCGCCAGCAGTGACGTCAGCCCAGCCCTAGCGGGAGGGCCGTCAGATACGCAGTATTTT
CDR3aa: CASSDVSPALAGGPSDTQYF

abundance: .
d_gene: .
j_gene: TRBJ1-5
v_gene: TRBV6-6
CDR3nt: TGTGCCAGCAGTTACTCGACAGGCAGTCAGCCCCAGCATTTT
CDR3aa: CASSYSTGSQPQHF

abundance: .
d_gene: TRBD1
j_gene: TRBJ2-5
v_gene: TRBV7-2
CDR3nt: TGTGCCAGCAGCTTAGCGGGACAGAAAGAGACCCAGTACTTC
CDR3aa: CASSLAGQKETQYF

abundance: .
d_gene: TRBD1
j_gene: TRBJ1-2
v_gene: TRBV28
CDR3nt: TGTGCCAGCAGTTCGGGACAGTTAGGAGCTAACTATGGCTACACCTTC
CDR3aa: CASSSGQLGANYGYTF

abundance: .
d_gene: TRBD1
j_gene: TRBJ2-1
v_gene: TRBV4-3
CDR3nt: TGCGCCAGCAGCCAAGATAGAGGACAGGGGGCTTTCTACAATGAGCAGTTCTTC
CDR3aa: CASSQDRGQGAFYNEQFF

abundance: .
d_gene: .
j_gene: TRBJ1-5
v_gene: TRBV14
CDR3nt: TGTGCCAGCAGCCAAAAGGGGTTCAATCAGCCCCAGCATTTT
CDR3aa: CASSQKGFNQPQHF

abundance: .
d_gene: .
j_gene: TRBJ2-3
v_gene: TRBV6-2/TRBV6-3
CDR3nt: TGTGCCAGCAGTTACTCGTTCAGGGTGGATACGCAGTATTTT
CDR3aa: CASSYSFRVDTQYF

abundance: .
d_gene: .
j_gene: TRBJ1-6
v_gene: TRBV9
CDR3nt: TGTGCCAGCAGCGGACCCGGGACACCGGGTTCACCCCTCCACTTT
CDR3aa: CASSGPGTPGSPLHF

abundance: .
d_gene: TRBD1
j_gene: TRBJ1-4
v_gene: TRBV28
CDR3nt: TGTGCCAGCAGGGCCCAACAGGGGGGAAAACTGTTTTTT
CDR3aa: CASRAQQGGKLFF

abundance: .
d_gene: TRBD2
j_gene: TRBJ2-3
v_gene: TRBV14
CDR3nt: TGTGCCAGCAGCCCCGGAAGGGCGGGGGTCACAGATACGCAGTATTTT
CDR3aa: CASSPGRAGVTDTQYF

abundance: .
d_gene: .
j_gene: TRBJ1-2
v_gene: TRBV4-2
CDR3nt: TGTGCCAGCAGCCAACCGGGAAACTCCTATGGCTACACCTTC
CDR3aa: CASSQPGNSYGYTF

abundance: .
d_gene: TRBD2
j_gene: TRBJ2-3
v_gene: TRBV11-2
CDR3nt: TGTGCCAGCAGCTTAGTAAGCGGGGGGGTCACAGATACGCAGTATTTT
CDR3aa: CASSLVSGGVTDTQYF

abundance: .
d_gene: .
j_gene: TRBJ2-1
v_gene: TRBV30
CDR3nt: TGTGCCTGCCGGGACTTTTACAATGAGCAGTTCTTC
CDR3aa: CACRDFYNEQFF

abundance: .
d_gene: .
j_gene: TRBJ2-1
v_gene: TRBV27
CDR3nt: TGTGCCAGCACCGAATTACCTCTCGAGGGCAATGAGCAGTTCTTC
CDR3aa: CASTELPLEGNEQFF

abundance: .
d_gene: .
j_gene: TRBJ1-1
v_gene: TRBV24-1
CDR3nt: TGTGCCACCAGTGATTCCAGGGCGAGCGAAGCTTTCTTT
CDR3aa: CATSDSRASEAFF

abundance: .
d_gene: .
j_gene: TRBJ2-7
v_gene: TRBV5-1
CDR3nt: TGCGCCAGCAGCTTTAGTTTAGCAGACCCCTACGAGCAGTACTTC
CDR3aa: CASSFSLADPYEQYF

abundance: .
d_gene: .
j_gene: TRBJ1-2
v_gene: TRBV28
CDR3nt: TGTGCCAGCGGTCGTCAGGGCAACTATGGCTACACCTTC
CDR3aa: CASGRQGNYGYTF

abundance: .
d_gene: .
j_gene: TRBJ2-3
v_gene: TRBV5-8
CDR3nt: TGTGCCAGCAGCTTGGGCAGCCCGGGAACAGATACGCAGTATTTT
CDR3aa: CASSLGSPGTDTQYF

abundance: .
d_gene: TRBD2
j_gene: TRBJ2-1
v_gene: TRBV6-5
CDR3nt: TGTGCCAGCAGACTAGGACTAGCGGGATACAATGAGCAGTTCTTC
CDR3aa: CASRLGLAGYNEQFF

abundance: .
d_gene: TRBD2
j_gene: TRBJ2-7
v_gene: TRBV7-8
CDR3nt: TGTGCCAGCAGCTTAGAGACTAGCGGAGGTTACGAGCAGTACTTC
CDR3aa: CASSLETSGGYEQYF

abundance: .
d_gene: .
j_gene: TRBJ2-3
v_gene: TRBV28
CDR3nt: TGTGCCAGCAGTGAGGGTAGCACAGATACGCAGTATTTT
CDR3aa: CASSEGSTDTQYF

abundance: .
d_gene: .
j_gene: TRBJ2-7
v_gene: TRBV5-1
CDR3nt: TGCGCCAGCAGCCCTGTTGGGCAGGAGCAGTACTTC
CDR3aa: CASSPVGQEQYF

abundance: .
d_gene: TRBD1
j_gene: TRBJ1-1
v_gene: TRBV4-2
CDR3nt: TGTGCCAGCAGCCAAGATGGGAACAGGGGGAACACTGAAGCTTTCTTT
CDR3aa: CASSQDGNRGNTEAFF

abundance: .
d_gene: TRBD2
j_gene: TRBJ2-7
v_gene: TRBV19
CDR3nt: TGTGCCAGTAGTATCTCAAAAGCGGGACTCTACGAGCAGTACTTC
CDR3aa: CASSISKAGLYEQYF

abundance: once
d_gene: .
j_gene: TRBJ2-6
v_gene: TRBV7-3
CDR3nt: TGTGCCAGCAGCTTACAGGGACAAAGATTATCTGGGGCCAACGTCCTGACTTTC
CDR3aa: CASSLQGQRLSGANVLTF

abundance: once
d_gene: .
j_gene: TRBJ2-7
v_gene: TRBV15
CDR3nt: TGTGCCACCAGCCCTAGCGACTCCTACGAGCAGTACTTC
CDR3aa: CATSPSDSYEQYF

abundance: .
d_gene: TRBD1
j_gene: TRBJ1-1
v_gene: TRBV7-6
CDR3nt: TGTGCCAGCAGCTTAGGGACAGGGGGGGTGAACACTGAAGCTTTCTTT
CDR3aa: CASSLGTGGVNTEAFF

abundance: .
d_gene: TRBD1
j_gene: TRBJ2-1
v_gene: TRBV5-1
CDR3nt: TGCGCCAGCAGCTTGGATACGACAGGGGCTGAGCAGTTCTTC
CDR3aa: CASSLDTTGAEQFF

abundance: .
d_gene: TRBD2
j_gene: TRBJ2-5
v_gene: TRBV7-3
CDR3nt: TGTGCCAGCAGCTCTAGCGGGACCTGGGGAGAGACCCAGTACTTC
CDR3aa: CASSSSGTWGETQYF

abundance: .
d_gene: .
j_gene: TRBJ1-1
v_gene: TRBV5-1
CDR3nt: TGCGCCAGCAGCTTGGCGGCCTCCCTGACTACTGAAGCTTTCTTT
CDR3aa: CASSLAASLTTEAFF

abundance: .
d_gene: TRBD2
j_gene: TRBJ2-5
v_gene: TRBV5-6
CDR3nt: TGTGCCAGCAGCCCGGGACCGGGACTAGGACTTCGAGAGACCCAGTACTTC
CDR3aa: CASSPGPGLGLRETQYF

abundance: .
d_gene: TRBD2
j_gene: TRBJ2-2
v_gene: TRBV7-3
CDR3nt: TGTGCCAGCAGCTTAACGGGCGCGGGAGCTTCCACCGGGGAGCTGTTTTTT
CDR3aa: CASSLTGAGASTGELFF

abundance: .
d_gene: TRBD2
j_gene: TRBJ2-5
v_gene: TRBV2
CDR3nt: TGTGCCAGCAGTGGAGGGAGGGGTACTGGTTCTGAGACCCAGTACTTC
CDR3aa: CASSGGRGTGSETQYF

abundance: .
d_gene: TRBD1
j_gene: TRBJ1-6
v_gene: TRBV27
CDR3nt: TGTGCCAGCAGTTCAGACGGACAGGGAAATTCACCCCTCCACTTT
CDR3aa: CASSSDGQGNSPLHF

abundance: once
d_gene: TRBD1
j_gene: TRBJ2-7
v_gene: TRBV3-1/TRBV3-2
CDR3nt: TGTGCCAGCAGCCAAGTCGAGACAGGGATCTACGAGCAGTACTTC
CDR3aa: CASSQVETGIYEQYF

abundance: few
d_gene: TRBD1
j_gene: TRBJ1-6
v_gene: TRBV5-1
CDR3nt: TGCGCCAGCAGCTTGCTGGGACAGAATGAACCACCCCTCCACTTT
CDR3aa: CASSLLGQNEPPLHF

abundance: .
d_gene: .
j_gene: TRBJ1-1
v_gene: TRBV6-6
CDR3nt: TGTGCCAGCAGTTCGGGTATACCGAACACTGAAGCTTTCTTT
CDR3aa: CASSSGIPNTEAFF

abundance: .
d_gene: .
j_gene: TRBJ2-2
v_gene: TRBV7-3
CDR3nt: TGTGCCAGCAGCCACGACAGAGACACCGGGGAGCTGTTTTTT
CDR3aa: CASSHDRDTGELFF

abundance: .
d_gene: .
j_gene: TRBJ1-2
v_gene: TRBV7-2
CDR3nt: TGTGCCAGCAGCTTAGCGCTAGGAGATGGCTACACCTTC
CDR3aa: CASSLALGDGYTF

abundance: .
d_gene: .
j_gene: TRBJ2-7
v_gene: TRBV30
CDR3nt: TGTGCCTGGCGAAACAGGGCCTACGAGCAGTACTTC
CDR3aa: CAWRNRAYEQYF

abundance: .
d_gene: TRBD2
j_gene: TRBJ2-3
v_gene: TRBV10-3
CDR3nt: TGTGCCACGGCTAGCGGGAGGGGTACAGATACGCAGTATTTT
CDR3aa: CATASGRGTDTQYF

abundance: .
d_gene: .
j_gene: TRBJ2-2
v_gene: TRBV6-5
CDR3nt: TGTGCCAGCAGGGCGGGACGAGGCACCGGGGAGCTGTTTTTT
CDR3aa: CASRAGRGTGELFF

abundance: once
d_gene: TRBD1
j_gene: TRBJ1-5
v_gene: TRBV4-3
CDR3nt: TGCGCCAGCAGCCAAGATTGGAGGGGGCCTCAGCCCCAGCATTTT
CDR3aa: CASSQDWRGPQPQHF

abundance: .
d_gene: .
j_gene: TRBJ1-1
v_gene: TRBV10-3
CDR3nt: TGTGCCATCAGGTCCTCGGGGGGACGAAACACTGAAGCTTTCTTT
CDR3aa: CAIRSSGGRNTEAFF

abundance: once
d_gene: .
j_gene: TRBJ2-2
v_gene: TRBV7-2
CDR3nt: TGTGCCAGCAGAAACAGGGTCCCCACCGGGGAGCTGTTTTTT
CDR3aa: CASRNRVPTGELFF

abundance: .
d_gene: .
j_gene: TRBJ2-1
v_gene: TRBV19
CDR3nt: TGTGCCAGTAGTGACGGATCCGGGACATTCTACAATGAGCAGTTCTTC
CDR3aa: CASSDGSGTFYNEQFF

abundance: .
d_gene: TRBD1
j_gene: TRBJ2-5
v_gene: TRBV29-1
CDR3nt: TGCAGCGTTACAGGGGGCGGAGAGACCCAGTACTTC
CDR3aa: CSVTGGGETQYF

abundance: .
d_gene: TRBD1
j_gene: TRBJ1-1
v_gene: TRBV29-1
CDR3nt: TGCAGCGGCAGACAGGGGGGAAGCACTGAAGCTTTCTTT
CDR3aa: CSGRQGGSTEAFF

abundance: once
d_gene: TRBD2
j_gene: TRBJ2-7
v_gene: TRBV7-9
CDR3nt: TGTGCCAGCAGCCCGGGACTAACAACCTACGAGCAGTACTTC
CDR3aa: CASSPGLTTYEQYF

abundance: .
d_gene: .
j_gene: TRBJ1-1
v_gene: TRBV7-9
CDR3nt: TGTGCCAGCAGCCCGAGGAGTGCAGCCGGGAACACTGAAGCTTTCTTT
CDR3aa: CASSPRSAAGNTEAFF

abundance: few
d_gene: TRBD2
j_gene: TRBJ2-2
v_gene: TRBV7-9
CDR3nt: TGTGCCAGCAGCTCAAACTGGCGCGGGAGGGCCGTCACCGGGGAGCTGTTTTTT
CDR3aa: CASSSNWRGRAVTGELFF

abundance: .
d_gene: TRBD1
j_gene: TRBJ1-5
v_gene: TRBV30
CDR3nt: TGTGCCTGGAGTCAGGGACAGGGTGAGAATCAGCCCCAGCATTTT
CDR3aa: CAWSQGQGENQPQHF

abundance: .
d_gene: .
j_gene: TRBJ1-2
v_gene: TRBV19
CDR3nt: TGTGCCAGTAGTATAGTAGGTACAGGGAATGGCTACACCTTC
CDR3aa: CASSIVGTGNGYTF

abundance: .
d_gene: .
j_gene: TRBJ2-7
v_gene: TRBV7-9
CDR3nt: TGTGCCAGCAGCTCGACAGATTCCTCCTACGAGCAGTACTTC
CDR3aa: CASSSTDSSYEQYF

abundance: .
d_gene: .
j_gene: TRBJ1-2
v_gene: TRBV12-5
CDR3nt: TGTGCTAGTGGTTTGGCCGGACAGCACTATGGCTACACCTTC
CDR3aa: CASGLAGQHYGYTF